This T cell receptor (beta chain) was recovered during a study of regulatory T cells in long-lasting Graves disease. This clonotype was detected many times. With iRepertoire HTBI primers and Arm-PCR of CDR3 regions, TCR beta libraries were built. From the multiplex PCR reads, TCRdb called clonotypes with MiXCR, one entry per CDR3 protein. This sample has under 700,000 distinct CDR3 sequences, with 15% to 20% found just once. The CDR3 has 16 amino acids. From germline, CDR1 is KGHDR and CDR2 SFDVKD. Trimming took 3 bases from V and 0 from J, leaving 12 bases between them. Time point in this sample: newly diagnosed GD, antithyroid drugs for less than 3 months. The TCR library was made from RNA extracted from PBMCs. These data were also filed under a second study, of T cells in Graves' hyperthyroidism and ophthalmopathy. That report notes: During a first-round RT-PCR of the TCR CDR3, the HTBI primer set was used. A 13 V-J model separated ophthalmopathy from stable hyperthyroidism.

The TCR sequence derives from a woman aged 35 to 60 with Graves disease. This sequence joins TRBV24-1 and TRBJ2-3, with D tentatively TRBD1 (5 bases). This specimen was peripheral blood mononuclear cells (PBMCs), taken at new diagnosis, from a patient treated with antithyroid drugs. The CDR3 nucleotides read TGTGCCACCAGTGATGCGGACACAGCTAGCACAGATACGCAGTATTTT. As protein: CATSDADTASTDTQYF.